This T cell receptor (beta chain) comes out of a study of CD8 T cells in Susac syndrome (dated by TCRdb to the late 2010s). With regard to the full study: Repertoire sequencing was used to test whether CD8+ T cell activation and differentiation in Susac syndrome was antigen driven. The clonality of the CD8+ T cell repertoire was compared across approximately 11 healthy donors, about 14 Susac syndrome patients and about 16 multiple sclerosis patients. Summary of the overall study and its limitations: The number of individuals in the TCR sequencing and HLA analysis was recognized as being relatively small.

Via the germline V gene, CDR1 is SGHTA and CDR2 FQGNSA. The V end loses 0 bases and the J end loses 4 bases, and a stretch of 10 bases separates them. The CDR3 measures 14 amino acids from cysteine to phenylalanine. The CDR3 DNA has 42 bases and is translated from base 1. RNA was extracted using the RNeasy kit, and roughly 0.45 to 1 microgram was reverse transcribed with random hexamers. The immunoSEQ multiplex PCR assay, covering 54 Vbeta and 13 Jbeta segments, was used to amplify TCR beta CDR3 regions. PCR amplification bias was corrected using a synthetic template baseline for primer optimization and computational correction. The source study handled its data this way. Reads were assigned to V, D and J genes according to IMGT and analyzed in immunoSEQ Analyzer, with only productive sequences retained. Clonality was calculated as one minus the Shannon entropy normalized by log2 of the number of productive unique sequences. For each patient and control, public and private clones were evaluated among the 100 most prevalent clones. Susac-specific clones were defined as absent from healthy and MS cohorts, 850 to 1,300 published viral clones and other ImmuneACCESS disease sequences. TCRdb ran its own pipeline on the public reads, namely fastp trimming at Q25 and MiXCR clone calling, and kept in-frame beta chains. Rows with one shared CDR3 protein collapse into an entry with the most common genes and DNA. The V and J calls, along with clone size, are taken from TCRdb and not from the paper's own processing. This sample lists approximately 300,000 distinct CDR3 sequences; 65% to 90% were detected once. The top ten constitute approximately 0.2% of the sample.

Only a few counts were recorded for this clonotype. There is no known antigen for this receptor. The sample holds no much larger clone one base away, and base qualities are not on file. Peripheral blood CD8+ and CD4+ T cells from healthy donors, Susac syndrome patients and multiple sclerosis patients were profiled using high-throughput TCR beta sequencing. Multiple sclerosis controls were treatment-naive patients with stable or active relapsing-remitting disease fulfilling revised McDonald criteria. Bulk CD8+ and CD4+ T cells were purified by magnetic negative isolation, whereas CD8+ TEMRA cells were enriched by FACS. Blood was collected in EDTA tubes and processed within 24 hours, with PBMCs isolated through density gradient centrifugation. PBMCs destined for TCR sequencing were cryopreserved in liquid nitrogen and later thawed in a 37 °C water bath. The sorted or isolated CD4+, CD8+ and CD8+ TEMRA cells reached a purity of at least 90%.

The clonotype was recovered from a human donor with multiple sclerosis. The specimen was CD8+ T cells from PBMCs. Recombination linked TRBV7-2 to TRBJ2-7, with the identity of the D gene unclear. In nucleotide form, the sequence is TGTGCCAGCAGCTTAGCGGGAATAAATTACGAGCAGTACTTC. This gives the protein CASSLAGINYEQYF.